The entry that follows covers one TCR beta chain sequence. Its matching antigen is unknown. These data come from a study of vaccination effects on CD4 cells after COVID-19. Overall study results and limits: Common cold coronavirus cross-reactivity was shown by only 1 of 255 vaccine-induced clones in healthy vaccinees.

Before any sequencing was done, the ViraFEST assay used viral peptide pools to expand antigen-specific CD4+ T cells. Isolating CD4+ T cells followed more than eight days of culture. Everyone in the study got two shots of either the BNT162b2 or mRNA-1273 vaccine. Some clones are missing from TCRdb's copy, which holds only in-frame ones; the method was immunoSEQ multiplex PCR. The sample carries tens of thousands of clones, about three quarters recorded once. This CDR3 is built from 13 residues. V was pared by 5 bases and J by 5 bases, with 9 bases between. CDR1 KGHDR and CDR2 SFDVKD come from the germline V gene.

Here the sequenced sample was CD4+ T cells from PBMCs cultured with HCoV-NL63 spike peptides, taken after COVID-19 vaccination. The chain has TRBV24-1 and TRBJ1-5; D call uncertain. This sequence was found in a human donor who received a COVID-19 vaccine. Here the CDR3 DNA reads TGTGCCACCAGTGGGGTGGGCTATCAGCCCCAGCATTTT. Translating gives CATSGVGYQPQHF.